Described below is a single T cell receptor (beta chain) sequence and its context. This entry comes from a study of cytomegalovirus exposure and HLA in healthy donors. Overall study: Of the donors genotyped, about 390 in all, over 80% fell in the Caucasian-associated ancestry cluster.

Vbeta (60) and Jbeta (13) primers were used in the PCR. Sequenced by immunoSEQ multiplex PCR; TCRdb stores in-frame clones only, minus some. The table includes over 100,000 clones, approximately 64% detected once. With 0 bases clipped from V and 6 bases from J, the junction kept 8 bases outside the gene matches. This CDR3 has 16 residues. Per the germline V gene, CDR1 is SGHVS and CDR2 is FQNEAQ. This sequence was found in a human donor in good health. The genes are TRBV7-8 and TRBJ2-1; 7 bases align to TRBD2. The sample taken for sequencing was PBMCs. This chain's CDR3 is CASSLAGSGTANEQFF. DNA of the CDR3: TGTGCCAGCAGCTTAGCGGGAAGCGGGACTGCCAATGAGCAGTTCTTC. Full variable domain (remainder filled in from reference TRBV7-8 and TRBJ2-1): GAGVSQSPRYKVAKRGQDVALRCDPISGHVSLFWYQQALGQGPEFLTYFQNEAQLDKSGLPSDRFFAERPEGSVSTLKIQRTQQEDSAVYLCASSLAGSGTANEQFFGPGTRLTVL.